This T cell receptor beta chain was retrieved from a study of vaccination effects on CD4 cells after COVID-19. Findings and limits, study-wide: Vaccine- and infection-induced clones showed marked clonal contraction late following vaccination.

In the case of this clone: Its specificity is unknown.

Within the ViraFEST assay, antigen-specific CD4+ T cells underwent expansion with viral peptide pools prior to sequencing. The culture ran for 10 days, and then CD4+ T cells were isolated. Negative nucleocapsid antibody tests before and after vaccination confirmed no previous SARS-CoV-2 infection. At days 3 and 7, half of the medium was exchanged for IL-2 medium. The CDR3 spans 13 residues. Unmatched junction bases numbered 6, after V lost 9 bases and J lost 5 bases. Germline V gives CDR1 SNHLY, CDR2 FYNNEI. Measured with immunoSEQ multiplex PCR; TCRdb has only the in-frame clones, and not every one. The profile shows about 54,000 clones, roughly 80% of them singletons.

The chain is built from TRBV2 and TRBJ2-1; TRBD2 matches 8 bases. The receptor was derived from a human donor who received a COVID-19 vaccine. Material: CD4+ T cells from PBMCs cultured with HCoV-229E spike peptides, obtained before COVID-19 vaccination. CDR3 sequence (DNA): TGTGCCAGAGGACTAGCCTCTCACAATGAGCAGTTCTTC. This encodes CARGLASHNEQFF.